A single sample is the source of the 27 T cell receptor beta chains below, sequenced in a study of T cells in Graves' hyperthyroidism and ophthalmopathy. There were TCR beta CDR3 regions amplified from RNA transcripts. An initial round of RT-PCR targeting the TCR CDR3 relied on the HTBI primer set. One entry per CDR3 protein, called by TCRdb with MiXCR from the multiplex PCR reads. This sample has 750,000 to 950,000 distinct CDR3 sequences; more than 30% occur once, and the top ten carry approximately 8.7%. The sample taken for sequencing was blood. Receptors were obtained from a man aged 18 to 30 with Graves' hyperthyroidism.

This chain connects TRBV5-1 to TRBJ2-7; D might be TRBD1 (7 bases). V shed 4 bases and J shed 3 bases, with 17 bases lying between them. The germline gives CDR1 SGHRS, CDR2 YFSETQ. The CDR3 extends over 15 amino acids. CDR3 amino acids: CASSPDREDGYEQYF. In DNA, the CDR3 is TGCGCCAGCAGCCCTGACAGGGAGGATGGCTACGAGCAGTACTTC. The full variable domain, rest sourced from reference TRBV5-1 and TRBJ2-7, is KAGVTQTPRYLIKTRGQQVTLSCSPISGHRSVSWYQQTPGQGLQFLFEYFSETQRNKGNFPGRFSGRQFSNSRSEMNVSTLELGDSALYLCASSPDREDGYEQYFGPGTRLTVT.

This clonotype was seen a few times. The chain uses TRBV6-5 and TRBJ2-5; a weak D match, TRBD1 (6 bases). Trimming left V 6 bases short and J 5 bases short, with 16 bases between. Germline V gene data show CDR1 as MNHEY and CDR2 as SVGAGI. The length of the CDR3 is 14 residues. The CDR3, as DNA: TGTGCCAGCAGGAGTGGGGGCGCGGGTGAGACCCAGTACTTC. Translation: CASRSGGAGETQYF.

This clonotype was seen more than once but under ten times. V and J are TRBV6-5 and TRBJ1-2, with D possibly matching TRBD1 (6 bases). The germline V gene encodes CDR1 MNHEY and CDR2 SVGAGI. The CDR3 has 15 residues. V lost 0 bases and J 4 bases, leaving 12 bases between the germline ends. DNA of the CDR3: TGTGCCAGCAGTTACTCGCCGGGGGGGGCCTATGGCTACACCTTC. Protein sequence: CASSYSPGGAYGYTF.

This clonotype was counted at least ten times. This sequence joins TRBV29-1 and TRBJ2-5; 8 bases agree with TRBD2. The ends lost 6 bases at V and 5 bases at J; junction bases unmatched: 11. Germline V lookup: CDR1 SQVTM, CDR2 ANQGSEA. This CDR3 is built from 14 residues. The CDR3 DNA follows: TGCAGCGTCCAGACCGGGGGGGCCAGGGAGACCCAGTACTTC. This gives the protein CSVQTGGARETQYF. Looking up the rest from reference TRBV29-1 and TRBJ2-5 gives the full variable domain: SAVISQKPSRDICQRGTSLTIQCQVDSQVTMMFWYRQQPGQSLTLIATANQGSEATYESGFVIDKFPISRPNLTFSTLTVSNMSPEDSSIYLCSVQTGGARETQYFGPGTRLLVL.

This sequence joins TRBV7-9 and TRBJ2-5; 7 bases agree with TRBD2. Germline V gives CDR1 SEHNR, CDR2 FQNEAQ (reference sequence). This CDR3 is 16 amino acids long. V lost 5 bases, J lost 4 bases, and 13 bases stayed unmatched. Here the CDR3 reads CASSPLGGGVGETQYF. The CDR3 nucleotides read TGTGCCAGCAGCCCCCTCGGTGGGGGGGTGGGAGAGACCCAGTACTTC.

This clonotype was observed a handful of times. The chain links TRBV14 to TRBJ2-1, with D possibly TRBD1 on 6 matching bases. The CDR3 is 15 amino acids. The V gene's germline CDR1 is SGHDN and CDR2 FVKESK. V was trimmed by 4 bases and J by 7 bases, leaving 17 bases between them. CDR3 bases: TGTGCCAGCAGCCTCCGCGAGAGGGGGTGGAATGAGCAGTTCTTC. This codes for CASSLRERGWNEQFF.

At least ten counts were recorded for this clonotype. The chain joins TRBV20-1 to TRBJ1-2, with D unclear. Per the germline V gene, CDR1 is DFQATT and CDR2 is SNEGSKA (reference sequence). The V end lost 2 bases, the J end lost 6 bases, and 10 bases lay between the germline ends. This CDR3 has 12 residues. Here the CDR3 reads CSARPQSHGYTF. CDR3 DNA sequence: TGCAGTGCTAGACCTCAATCCCATGGCTACACCTTC.

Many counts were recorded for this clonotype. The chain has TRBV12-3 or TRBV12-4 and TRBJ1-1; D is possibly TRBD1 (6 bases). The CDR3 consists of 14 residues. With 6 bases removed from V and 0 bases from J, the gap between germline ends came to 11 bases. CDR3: CASSPTGLNTEAFF. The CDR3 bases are TGTGCCAGCAGCCCTACAGGGCTGAACACTGAAGCTTTCTTT.

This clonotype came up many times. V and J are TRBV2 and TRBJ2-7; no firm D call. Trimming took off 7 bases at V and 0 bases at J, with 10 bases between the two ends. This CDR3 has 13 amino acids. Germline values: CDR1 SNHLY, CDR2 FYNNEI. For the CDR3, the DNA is TGTGCCAGCAAAAGGGAAGGCTCCTACGAGCAGTACTTC. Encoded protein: CASKREGSYEQYF.

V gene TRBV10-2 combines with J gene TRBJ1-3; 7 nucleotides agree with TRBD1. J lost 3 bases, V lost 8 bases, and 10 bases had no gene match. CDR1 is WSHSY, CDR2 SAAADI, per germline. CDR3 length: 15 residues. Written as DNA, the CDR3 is TGCGCCAGCGGATTAGGCAGGGGGAGTGGAAACACCATATATTTT. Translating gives CASGLGRGSGNTIYF.

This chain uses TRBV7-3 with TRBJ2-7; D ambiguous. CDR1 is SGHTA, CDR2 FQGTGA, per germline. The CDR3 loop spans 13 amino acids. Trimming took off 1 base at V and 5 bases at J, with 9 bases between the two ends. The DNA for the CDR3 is TGTGCCAGCAGCTTAAAAGTTCCCCACGAGCAGTACTTC. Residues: CASSLKVPHEQYF. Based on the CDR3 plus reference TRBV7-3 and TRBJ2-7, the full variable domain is GAGVSQTPSNKVTEKGKYVELRCDPISGHTALYWYRQSLGQGPEFLIYFQGTGAADDSGLPNDRFFAVRPEGSVSTLKIQRTERGDSAVYLCASSLKVPHEQYFGPGTRLTVT.

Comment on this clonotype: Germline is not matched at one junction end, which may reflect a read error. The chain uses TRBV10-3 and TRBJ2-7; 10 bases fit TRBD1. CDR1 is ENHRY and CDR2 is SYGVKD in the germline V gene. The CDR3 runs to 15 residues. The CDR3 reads CASSVTGGTGYEQYF. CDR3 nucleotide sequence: TGTGCCAGCAGTGTGACAGGGGGCACGGGCTACGAGCAGTACTTC.

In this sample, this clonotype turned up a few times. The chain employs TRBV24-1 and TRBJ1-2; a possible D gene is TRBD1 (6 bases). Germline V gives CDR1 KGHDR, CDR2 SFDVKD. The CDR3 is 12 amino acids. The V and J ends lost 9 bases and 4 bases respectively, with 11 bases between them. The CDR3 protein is CATSSGVYGYTF. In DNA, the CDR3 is TGTGCCACCTCATCAGGGGTCTATGGCTACACCTTC.

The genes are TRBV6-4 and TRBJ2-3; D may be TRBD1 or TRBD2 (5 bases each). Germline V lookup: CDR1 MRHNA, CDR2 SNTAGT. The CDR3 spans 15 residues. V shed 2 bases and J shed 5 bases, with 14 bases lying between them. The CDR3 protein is CASSDRDAVGDTQYF. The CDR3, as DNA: TGTGCCAGCAGTGACCGGGACGCGGTTGGAGATACGCAGTATTTT.

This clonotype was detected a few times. The CDR3 bases are TGCGCCAGCAGCTTGGGGACGGATACGGGCGAGCAGTACTTC. It is translated as CASSLGTDTGEQYF. J is TRBJ2-7 and V is TRBV5-1; D is ambiguous. Germline V gives CDR1 SGHRS, CDR2 YFSETQ. V lost 0 bases and J 6 bases, leaving 13 bases between the germline ends. The CDR3 is made up of 14 amino acids.

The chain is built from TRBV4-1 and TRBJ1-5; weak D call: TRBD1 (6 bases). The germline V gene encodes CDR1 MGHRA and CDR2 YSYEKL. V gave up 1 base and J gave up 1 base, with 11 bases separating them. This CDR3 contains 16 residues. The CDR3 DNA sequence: TGCGCCAGCAGCCAAGTGGCAGGGGAAAGCAATCAGCCCCAGCATTTT. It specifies CASSQVAGESNQPQHF.

The CDR3 reads CASSLGGGLNSPLHF. Here the CDR3 DNA reads TGTGCCAGCAGCTTAGGTGGGGGGTTGAATTCACCCCTCCACTTT. The rearrangement links TRBV2 to TRBJ1-6, with D tentatively TRBD1 (5 bases). The germline gives CDR1 SNHLY, CDR2 FYNNEI. The CDR3 has 15 amino acids. Trimming left V 6 bases short and J 7 bases short, with 16 bases between.

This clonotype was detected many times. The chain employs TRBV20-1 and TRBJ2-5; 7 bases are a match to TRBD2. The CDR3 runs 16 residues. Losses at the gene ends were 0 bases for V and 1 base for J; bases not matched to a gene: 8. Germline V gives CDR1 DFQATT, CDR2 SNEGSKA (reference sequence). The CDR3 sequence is CSARDGKRETQETQYF. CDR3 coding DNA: TGCAGTGCTAGAGATGGGAAGCGGGAAACCCAAGAGACCCAGTACTTC.

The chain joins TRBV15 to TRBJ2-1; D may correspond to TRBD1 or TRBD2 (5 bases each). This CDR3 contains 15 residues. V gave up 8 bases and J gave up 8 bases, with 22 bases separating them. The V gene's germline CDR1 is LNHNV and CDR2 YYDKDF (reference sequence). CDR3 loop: CATSPGDPGFDEQFF. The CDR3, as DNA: TGTGCCACCTCCCCCGGGGACCCCGGGTTCGATGAGCAGTTCTTC.

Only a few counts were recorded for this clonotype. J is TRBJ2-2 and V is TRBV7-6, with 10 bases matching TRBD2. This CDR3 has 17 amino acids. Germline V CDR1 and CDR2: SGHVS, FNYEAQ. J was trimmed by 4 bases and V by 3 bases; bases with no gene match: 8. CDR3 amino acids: CASSFGAGGPATGELFF. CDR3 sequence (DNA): TGTGCCAGCAGCTTTGGAGCGGGAGGGCCAGCCACCGGGGAGCTGTTTTTT.

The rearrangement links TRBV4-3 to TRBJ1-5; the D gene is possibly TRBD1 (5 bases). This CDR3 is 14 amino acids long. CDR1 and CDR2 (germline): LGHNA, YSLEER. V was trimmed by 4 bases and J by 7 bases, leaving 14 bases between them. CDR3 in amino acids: CASSRISGAQPQHF. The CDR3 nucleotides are TGCGCCAGCAGCCGCATATCCGGGGCACAGCCCCAGCATTTT.

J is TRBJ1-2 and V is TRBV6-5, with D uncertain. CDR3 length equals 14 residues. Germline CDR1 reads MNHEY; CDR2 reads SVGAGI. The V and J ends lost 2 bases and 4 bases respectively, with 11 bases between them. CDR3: CASSYRADGYGYTF. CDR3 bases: TGTGCCAGCAGTTACCGAGCCGACGGCTATGGCTACACCTTC.

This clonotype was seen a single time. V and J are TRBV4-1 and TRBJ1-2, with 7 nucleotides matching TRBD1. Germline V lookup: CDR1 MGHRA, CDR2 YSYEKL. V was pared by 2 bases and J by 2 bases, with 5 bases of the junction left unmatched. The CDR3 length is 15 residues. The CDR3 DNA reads TGCGCCAGCAGCCAATCAGACAGGGCAAACTATGGCTACACCTTC. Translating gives CASSQSDRANYGYTF.

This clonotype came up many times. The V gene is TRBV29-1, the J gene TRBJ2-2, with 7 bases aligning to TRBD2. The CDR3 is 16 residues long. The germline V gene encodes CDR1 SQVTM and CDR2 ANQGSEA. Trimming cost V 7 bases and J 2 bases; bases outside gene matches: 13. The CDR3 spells CSGQSTSMGNTGELFF. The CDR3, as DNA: TGCAGCGGCCAGTCGACTAGCATGGGTAACACCGGGGAGCTGTTTTTT.

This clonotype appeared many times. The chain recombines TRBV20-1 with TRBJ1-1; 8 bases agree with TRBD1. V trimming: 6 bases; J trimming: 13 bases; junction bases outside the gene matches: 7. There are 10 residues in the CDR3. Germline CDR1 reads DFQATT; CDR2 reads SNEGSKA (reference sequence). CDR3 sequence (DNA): TGCAGTGCCCATGGACAGGGTGGTTTCTTT. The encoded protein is CSAHGQGGFF.

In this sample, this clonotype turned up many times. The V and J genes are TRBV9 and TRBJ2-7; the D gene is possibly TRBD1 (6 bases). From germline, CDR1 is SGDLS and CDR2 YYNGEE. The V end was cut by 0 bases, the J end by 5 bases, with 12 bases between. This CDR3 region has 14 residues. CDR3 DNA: TGTGCCAGCAGCGTAGATTCTAGGGGGAACGAGCAGTACTTC. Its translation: CASSVDSRGNEQYF. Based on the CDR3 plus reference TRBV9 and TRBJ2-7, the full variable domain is DSGVTQTPKHLITATGQRVTLRCSPRSGDLSVYWYQQSLDQGLQFLIQYYNGEERAKGNILERFSAQQFPDLHSELNLSSLELGDSALYFCASSVDSRGNEQYFGPGTRLTVT.

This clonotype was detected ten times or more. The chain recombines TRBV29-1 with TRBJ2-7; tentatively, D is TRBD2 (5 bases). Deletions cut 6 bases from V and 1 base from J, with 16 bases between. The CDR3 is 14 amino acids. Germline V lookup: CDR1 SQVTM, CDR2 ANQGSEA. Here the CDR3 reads CSVSSAGVSYEQYF. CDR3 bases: TGCAGCGTGTCCAGCGCGGGTGTTTCCTACGAGCAGTACTTC.